The 18 T cell receptor beta chains presented below share a single source sample, sequenced in a study of blood T cell repertoires in COVID-19. Data came from immunoSEQ multiplex PCR; TCRdb stores just in-frame clones and leaves some out. The data contain 280,000 or so clones, roughly 88% of them seen just once; the ten biggest clones take up roughly 2%. Material for sequencing was PBMCs or T cells enriched from blood (not recorded which). The receptors derive from a young man who had recovered from COVID-19.

V gene TRBV4-1 combines with J gene TRBJ2-1; D may be TRBD1 (5 bases). Trimming took 4 bases from V and 10 from J, leaving 11 bases between them. The CDR3 runs 12 residues. CDR1 is MGHRA, CDR2 YSYEKL, per germline. The chain's CDR3 is CASSLKSGEQFF. The CDR3 DNA reads TGCGCCAGCAGCCTAAAGTCAGGGGAGCAGTTCTTC.

This chain connects TRBV11-2 to TRBJ1-2; 7 bases agree with TRBD1. With V trimmed by 6 bases and J by 4 bases, 11 bases remained unmatched. Germline V gene data show CDR1 as SGHAT and CDR2 as FQNNGV. This CDR3 contains 15 residues. CDR3 DNA sequence: TGTGCCAGCAGGTCCCTTACCCGGGACAGCTATGGCTACACCTTC. Its translation is CASRSLTRDSYGYTF. The full variable domain, completed using reference TRBV11-2 and TRBJ1-2, is EAGVAQSPRYKIIEKRQSVAFWCNPISGHATLYWYQQILGQGPKLLIQFQNNGVVDDSQLPKDRFSAERLKGVDSTLKIQPAKLEDSAVYLCASRSLTRDSYGYTFGSGTRLTVV.

V usage is TRBV9 and J usage is TRBJ2-7, with D possibly being TRBD2 (5 bases). CDR3 length: 13 amino acids. Trimming removed 4 bases at V and 5 bases at J, with 13 bases between. The germline gives CDR1 SGDLS, CDR2 YYNGEE. CDR3 sequence (DNA): TGTGCCAGCAGCTCGTGGGAGCAGGACGAGCAGTACTTC. Its protein is CASSSWEQDEQYF.

V and J are TRBV9 and TRBJ1-2; tentatively, D is TRBD1 (6 bases). The CDR3 sequence is 15 residues long. Trimming removed 0 bases at V and 8 bases at J, with 17 bases between. Germline CDR1 is SGDLS and CDR2 is YYNGEE. Written as DNA, the CDR3 is TGTGCCAGCAGCGTAGGGACAGTGGCCTCGGAGGGCTACACCTTC. It translates to CASSVGTVASEGYTF. Full variable domain (outside the CDR3, taken from reference TRBV9 and TRBJ1-2): DSGVTQTPKHLITATGQRVTLRCSPRSGDLSVYWYQQSLDQGLQFLIQYYNGEERAKGNILERFSAQQFPDLHSELNLSSLELGDSALYFCASSVGTVASEGYTFGSGTRLTVV.

The chain has TRBV10-3 and TRBJ2-3, with 7 bases identical to TRBD2. V gave up 0 bases and J gave up 1 base; unmatched junction bases: 7. CDR3 size: 17 residues. Germline V gives CDR1 ENHRY, CDR2 SYGVKD. The CDR3 reads CAISESLRAGGTDTQYF. CDR3 nucleotide sequence: TGTGCCATCAGTGAGTCTCTACGGGCGGGGGGCACAGATACGCAGTATTTT.

As regards this clone: Additional DNA sequences in this sample encode the identical CDR3. The chain carries TRBV5-1 and TRBJ1-2; weak D call: TRBD1 (5 bases). The V gene lost 1 base and the J gene lost 0 bases, with 10 bases spanning the gap. The CDR3 extends over 15 amino acids. In germline, CDR1 is SGHRS, CDR2 YFSETQ. The CDR3 region is CASSLTGDSNYGYTF. DNA of the CDR3: TGCGCCAGCAGCTTGACAGGAGACTCTAACTATGGCTACACCTTC. Filled out from reference TRBV5-1 and TRBJ1-2, the complete variable domain reads KAGVTQTPRYLIKTRGQQVTLSCSPISGHRSVSWYQQTPGQGLQFLFEYFSETQRNKGNFPGRFSGRQFSNSRSEMNVSTLELGDSALYLCASSLTGDSNYGYTFGSGTRLTVV.

V gene TRBV11-2 combines with J gene TRBJ2-2, with D possibly matching TRBD2 (6 bases). Germline V gene lookup returns CDR1 SGHAT and CDR2 FQNNGV. This CDR3 comprises 19 residues. Trimming cost V 1 base and J 0 bases, with 18 bases left between them. Written as DNA, the CDR3 is TGTGCCAGCAGCTTAGTTGGTTGGAGGGTCCTCTCGAACACCGGGGAGCTGTTTTTT. Protein sequence: CASSLVGWRVLSNTGELFF.

This clone was observed once. The rearrangement joins TRBV7-3 to TRBJ1-1, with D tentatively TRBD1 (5 bases). Germline CDR1 is SGHTA and CDR2 is FQGTGA. V was shortened by 5 bases and J by 2 bases, with 6 bases between the two germline ends. The CDR3 loop spans 12 amino acids. The CDR3 protein is CASSQGNTEAFF. The CDR3 DNA is TGTGCCAGCAGCCAGGGTAACACTGAAGCTTTCTTT. Using reference TRBV7-3 and TRBJ1-1 for the parts outside the CDR3, the full variable domain is GAGVSQTPSNKVTEKGKYVELRCDPISGHTALYWYRQSLGQGPEFLIYFQGTGAADDSGLPNDRFFAVRPEGSVSTLKIQRTERGDSAVYLCASSQGNTEAFFGQGTRLTVV.

V usage is TRBV5-1 and J usage is TRBJ1-2; D is unclear. The CDR3 length is 13 residues. V was trimmed by 2 bases and J by 3 bases, leaving 8 bases between them. Germline V gene sequence: CDR1 SGHRS, CDR2 YFSETQ. The CDR3 DNA is TGCGCCAGCAGCTTTAGACGGGACTATGGCTACACCTTC. This encodes CASSFRRDYGYTF.

The V call is TRBV6-2 or TRBV6-3, the J call TRBJ2-2; 7 bases agree with TRBD1. Germline V gene data show CDR1 as MNHEY and CDR2 as SVGEGT. Losses at the gene ends were 5 bases for V and 6 bases for J; bases not matched to a gene: 6. This CDR3 is 14 amino acids long. For the CDR3, the DNA is TGTGCCAGCAGTAAAAACAGGGGCGCCGGGGAGCTGTTTTTT. Residues: CASSKNRGAGELFF.

V gene TRBV4-2 combines with J gene TRBJ1-1; possibly TRBD1 for D (6 bases). The CDR3 runs 14 residues. Per germline, CDR1 LGHNA and CDR2 YNFKEQ. The ends were cut back, 5 bases at V and 3 bases at J, with 13 bases in the middle. CDR3 DNA sequence: TGTGCCAGCAGCGCCCCGGACAGAGACACTGAAGCTTTCTTT. It codes for CASSAPDRDTEAFF.

The chain has TRBV19 and TRBJ1-1; a weak D match, TRBD1 (6 bases). V lost 6 bases to trimming and J lost 4 bases, with 15 bases between them. The CDR3 covers 14 residues. The germline gives CDR1 LNHDA, CDR2 SQIVND (reference sequence). This chain's CDR3 is CASRGRGMGTEAFF. The CDR3 coding sequence is TGTGCCAGTAGAGGCAGGGGAATGGGCACTGAAGCTTTCTTT. The full variable domain, in which reference TRBV19 and TRBJ1-1 provide the parts outside the CDR3, is DGGITQSPKYLFRKEGQNVTLSCEQNLNHDAMYWYRQDPGQGLRLIYYSQIVNDFQKGDIAEGYSVSREKKESFPLTVTSAQKNPTAFYLCASRGRGMGTEAFFGQGTRLTVV.

The V and J genes are TRBV9 and TRBJ1-2; D call uncertain. The CDR3 runs to 18 residues. CDR1 and CDR2 (germline): SGDLS, YYNGEE. V lost 3 bases and J lost 1, with 22 bases in between. The CDR3 region is CASSGGRVSFTFNYGYTF. As DNA, the CDR3 is TGTGCCAGCAGCGGTGGGAGAGTTTCCTTTACCTTTAACTATGGCTACACCTTC.

The chain employs TRBV13 and TRBJ1-3; 7 nucleotides line up with TRBD1. The CDR3 has 16 residues. Trimming took 0 bases from V and 8 from J; bases not matched to a gene: 10. Germline CDR1 PRHDT, CDR2 FYEKMQ (reference sequence). For the CDR3, the DNA is TGTGCCAGCAGCTTAGGAGGCCTGACAGGGAAAGACACCATATATTTT. Protein: CASSLGGLTGKDTIYF.

This clone was picked up one time. V and J are TRBV11-3 and TRBJ2-7, with 8 bases matching TRBD1. Germline loops: CDR1 SGHNT, CDR2 YENEEA. J was trimmed by 5 bases and V by 2 bases; bases with no gene match: 2. The CDR3 is 13 residues long. CDR3 nucleotide sequence: TGTGCCAGCAGCTTACGCAGGGGGCACGAGCAGTACTTC. Amino acids: CASSLRRGHEQYF.

Note on this clone: The CDR3 ends on some other residue instead of the conserved phenylalanine or tryptophan, so this is likely a read error. The limits of the CDR3 on the DNA are not certain, so only TCRdb's listed CDR3 is given. CDR3: CASSPPRVPAGALTL. This chain joins TRBV7-9 and TRBJ2-3; TRBD2, the table's D call, was not compared with the DNA. The V gene's germline CDR1 is SEHNR and CDR2 FQNEAQ (reference sequence). The CDR3 is 15 residues long, ends included.

The chain recombines TRBV3-1 (or the pseudogene TRBV3-2) with TRBJ1-1; 7 positions agree with TRBD1. The CDR3 runs to 14 residues. V lost 4 bases and J lost 1; bases outside the gene matches: 3. Germline CDR1 and CDR2: LGHDT and YNNKEL (reference sequence). CDR3 region: CASSPGQANTEAFF. The CDR3 bases are TGTGCCAGCAGCCCCGGACAGGCGAACACTGAAGCTTTCTTT.

This clone was detected once. The chain joins TRBV7-2 to TRBJ1-5; TRBD1 is a possible D gene (6 bases). The CDR3 totals 15 residues. The V and J ends lost 5 bases and 2 bases respectively, with 13 bases between them. CDR1 is SGHTA, CDR2 FQGNSA, per germline. CDR3 amino acids: CASSPGTPGNQPQHF. In nucleotides, the CDR3 is TGTGCCAGCAGCCCGGGGACACCGGGCAATCAGCCCCAGCATTTT.